This T cell receptor beta chain is from a study of T cells in Graves' hyperthyroidism and ophthalmopathy. PBMCs were obtained from 7.5 to 10 ml fresh peripheral blood. Trimming removed 5 bases from V and 3 bases from J; junction bases left unmatched: 9. The germline V gene has CDR1 SGHTA and CDR2 FQGNSA. This CDR3 spans 16 amino acids. Amplification of TCR beta CDR3 regions used RNA as the template. HTBI primers were the set used in a first-round RT-PCR of the TCR CDR3. MiXCR, run by TCRdb on the multiplex PCR reads, gives a single entry per CDR3 protein. The table has about 360,000 distinct CDR3 sequences, less than 15% seen once. Whole-study results and caveats: In the blood, most expanded thyroid clonotypes above 0.001 appeared as well. Model-based prediction identified ophthalmopathy a median around 6.7 months prior to its onset.

There are many counts of this clonotype. Antigen specificity is unknown. This chain joins TRBV7-2 and TRBJ2-1; 8 nucleotides agree with TRBD2. The sequence came from a woman aged 18-29 years with Graves' hyperthyroidism. The sample was blood. The CDR3 sequence is CASSLRPGGSYNEQFF. The CDR3 DNA sequence: TGTGCCAGCAGCCTACGGCCGGGGGGGAGCTACAATGAGCAGTTCTTC.